These T cell receptor beta chains were read from a single sample in a study of T cells in Graves' hyperthyroidism and ophthalmopathy. TCRdb called the multiplex PCR reads again in MiXCR, with one record for every CDR3 protein. The table includes 270,000 or so distinct CDR3 sequences, roughly 15% detected once. Sequencing was carried out using blood. These receptors all come from a woman aged 45-65 years with Graves' hyperthyroidism that later progressed to Graves' ophthalmopathy. The CDR3 runs from the conserved cysteine through the conserved F or W. A D gene is named only where the DNA matches it firmly. Size is stated for part of the rows, as once, few or many counts, or as a class when the clone is expanded.

d_call: -; j_call: TRBJ1-5; v_call: TRBV20-1; clone_size: -; cdr3_nt: TGCAGTGCTAGAGTCGGTGGGGGGTACAATCAGCCCCAGCATTTT; cdr3_aa: CSARVGGGYNQPQHF
d_call: -; j_call: TRBJ2-2; v_call: TRBV19; clone_size: -; cdr3_nt: TGTGCCAGTAGTATAGCTTCGAACACCGGGGAGCTGTTTTTT; cdr3_aa: CASSIASNTGELFF
d_call: TRBD2; j_call: TRBJ2-2; v_call: TRBV6-1; clone_size: many; cdr3_nt: TGTGCCAGCAGTCAAGACAGCCGGGGGGGAACCAGCACCGGGGAGCTGTTTTTT; cdr3_aa: CASSQDSRGGTSTGELFF
d_call: TRBD2; j_call: TRBJ2-1; v_call: TRBV2; clone_size: -; cdr3_nt: TGTGCCAGCAGAATAGGGACTAGCGGGATTAATGAGCAGTTCTTC; cdr3_aa: CASRIGTSGINEQFF
d_call: -; j_call: TRBJ2-7; v_call: TRBV11-2; clone_size: many; cdr3_nt: TGTGCCAGCAGCTTAGTATCCCAACCCTACGAGCAGTACTTC; cdr3_aa: CASSLVSQPYEQYF
d_call: -; j_call: TRBJ1-5; v_call: TRBV15; clone_size: many; cdr3_nt: TGTGCCACCAGCAGAGATGGGGAGTGGGGTCAGCCCCAGCATTTT; cdr3_aa: CATSRDGEWGQPQHF
d_call: -; j_call: TRBJ2-4; v_call: TRBV6-1; clone_size: few; cdr3_nt: TGTGCCAGCGCTGGAGGGTTATCATTTCTAGCCAAAAACATTCAGTACTTC; cdr3_aa: CASAGGLSFLAKNIQYF
d_call: -; j_call: TRBJ2-3; v_call: TRBV20-1; clone_size: many; cdr3_nt: TGCAGTGCTAGAGGTGCAGGGGACACAGATACGCAGTATTTT; cdr3_aa: CSARGAGDTDTQYF
d_call: -; j_call: TRBJ1-2; v_call: TRBV30; clone_size: -; cdr3_nt: TGTGCCTGGAGCGAGGGGCTGCACTATGGCTACACCTTC; cdr3_aa: CAWSEGLHYGYTF
d_call: -; j_call: TRBJ1-1; v_call: TRBV28; clone_size: many; cdr3_nt: TGTGCCAGCATCAGACCCGGAGGAGCTTTCTTT; cdr3_aa: CASIRPGGAFF
d_call: -; j_call: TRBJ2-1; v_call: TRBV6-6; clone_size: many; cdr3_nt: TGTGCCAGCAGTTACTCGACTAGAGGGGTCGATGAGCAGTTCTTC; cdr3_aa: CASSYSTRGVDEQFF
d_call: -; j_call: TRBJ2-3; v_call: TRBV27; clone_size: many; cdr3_nt: TGTGCCAGCAGTTTAACGAGGGTCCCCACAGATACGCAGTATTTT; cdr3_aa: CASSLTRVPTDTQYF
d_call: -; j_call: TRBJ2-2; v_call: TRBV9; clone_size: few; cdr3_nt: TGTGCCAGCAGCCCAATCCCTAGTGCCGGGGAGCTGTTTTTT; cdr3_aa: CASSPIPSAGELFF
d_call: -; j_call: TRBJ2-7; v_call: TRBV27; clone_size: many; cdr3_nt: TGTGCCAGCAGTTCCTACCTTCCGGGCGAGCAGTACTTC; cdr3_aa: CASSSYLPGEQYF
d_call: TRBD1; j_call: TRBJ2-4; v_call: TRBV30; clone_size: -; cdr3_nt: TGTGCCTGCTGCGGACAGGGATACATTCAGTACTTC; cdr3_aa: CACCGQGYIQYF
d_call: -; j_call: TRBJ2-5; v_call: TRBV12-3/TRBV12-4; clone_size: many; cdr3_nt: TGTGCCAGCAGCCTTCAGAGAACCCAAGAGACCCAGTACTTC; cdr3_aa: CASSLQRTQETQYF
d_call: TRBD1; j_call: TRBJ2-1; v_call: TRBV5-1; clone_size: -; cdr3_nt: TGCGCCAGCAGCTTGGCGACAGGGCCCCTCAATGAGCAGTTCTTC; cdr3_aa: CASSLATGPLNEQFF
d_call: -; j_call: TRBJ1-1; v_call: TRBV10-2; clone_size: many; cdr3_nt: TGCGCCAGCACCCGGGAAATGAACACTGAAGCTTTCTTT; cdr3_aa: CASTREMNTEAFF
d_call: -; j_call: TRBJ2-7; v_call: TRBV10-3; clone_size: -; cdr3_nt: TGTGCCATCAGTGGGGTCGGGCGGGGCGAGCAGTACTTC; cdr3_aa: CAISGVGRGEQYF
d_call: -; j_call: TRBJ2-7; v_call: TRBV7-9; clone_size: many; cdr3_nt: TGTGCCAGCAGCTTGGGTTATGGGACCTACGAGCAGTACTTC; cdr3_aa: CASSLGYGTYEQYF
d_call: TRBD2; j_call: TRBJ2-1; v_call: TRBV20-1; clone_size: many; cdr3_nt: TGCAGTGCTAGGCTAGCGGGAGGGAGGGGATACAATGAGCAGTTCTTC; cdr3_aa: CSARLAGGRGYNEQFF
d_call: -; j_call: TRBJ1-6; v_call: TRBV7-2; clone_size: few; cdr3_nt: TGTGCCAGCAGCTTTGGGGGCACCTATAATTCACCCCTCCACTTT; cdr3_aa: CASSFGGTYNSPLHF
d_call: -; j_call: TRBJ2-6; v_call: TRBV5-8; clone_size: -; cdr3_nt: TGTGCCAGCAGCTTGAGAAGGGCTGGTGGGGCCAACGTCCTGACTTTC; cdr3_aa: CASSLRRAGGANVLTF
d_call: TRBD1; j_call: TRBJ2-5; v_call: TRBV30; clone_size: -; cdr3_nt: TGTGCCTGGGGGACAGGGGGCATAAAGACCCAGTACTTC; cdr3_aa: CAWGTGGIKTQYF
d_call: -; j_call: TRBJ2-3; v_call: TRBV28; clone_size: many; cdr3_nt: TGTGCCAGCAGTTTAGACAGCCGCACAGATACGCAGTATTTT; cdr3_aa: CASSLDSRTDTQYF
d_call: TRBD1; j_call: TRBJ2-7; v_call: TRBV7-3; clone_size: many; cdr3_nt: TGTGCCAGCGCTGTACAGGGGAACTACGAGCAGTACTTC; cdr3_aa: CASAVQGNYEQYF
d_call: -; j_call: TRBJ1-5; v_call: TRBV19; clone_size: -; cdr3_nt: TGTGCCAGCAGACCGGACAGCCTTCACTCCCATCTACCCCAGCATTTT; cdr3_aa: CASRPDSLHSHLPQHF
d_call: -; j_call: TRBJ1-1; v_call: TRBV28; clone_size: many; cdr3_nt: TGTGCCAGCAGCCACGGACTTGGGAACACTGAAGCTTTCTTT; cdr3_aa: CASSHGLGNTEAFF
d_call: -; j_call: TRBJ2-7; v_call: TRBV6-1; clone_size: many; cdr3_nt: TGTGCCAGCAGCGATCGTGATTTGGGCCTCCGATACGAGCAGTACTTC; cdr3_aa: CASSDRDLGLRYEQYF
d_call: -; j_call: TRBJ1-2; v_call: TRBV29-1; clone_size: few; cdr3_nt: TGCAGCGTTGAAGTAGTAGTAGGGGGTAGTGGCTACACCTTC; cdr3_aa: CSVEVVVGGSGYTF
d_call: TRBD2; j_call: TRBJ2-1; v_call: TRBV20-1; clone_size: many; cdr3_nt: TGCAGTGCTAGTAGCCTAGCGGGAGTTGGCAATGAGCAGTTCTTC; cdr3_aa: CSASSLAGVGNEQFF
d_call: -; j_call: TRBJ2-6; v_call: TRBV6-5; clone_size: many; cdr3_nt: TGTGCCAGCAGAGTACAGGGCTTTGGGGCCAACGTCCTGACTTTC; cdr3_aa: CASRVQGFGANVLTF
d_call: TRBD2; j_call: TRBJ2-1; v_call: TRBV27; clone_size: -; cdr3_nt: TGTGCCAGCAGTGGTGGGGCTAGCGGCGTCAATGAGCAGTTCTTC; cdr3_aa: CASSGGASGVNEQFF
d_call: -; j_call: TRBJ1-1; v_call: TRBV9; clone_size: few; cdr3_nt: TGTGCCAGCAGCCCCCCTATGGGGGAGAACACTGAAGCTTTCTTT; cdr3_aa: CASSPPMGENTEAFF
d_call: -; j_call: TRBJ2-5; v_call: TRBV28; clone_size: many; cdr3_nt: TGTGCCAGCACCAGATACCTCCAAGAGACCCAGTACTTC; cdr3_aa: CASTRYLQETQYF
d_call: -; j_call: TRBJ2-7; v_call: TRBV20-1; clone_size: few; cdr3_nt: TGCAGCGAAAGTGACCGGGGCTCAGACGCCGAGCAGTACTTC; cdr3_aa: CSESDRGSDAEQYF
d_call: -; j_call: TRBJ1-2; v_call: TRBV27; clone_size: many; cdr3_nt: TGTGCCAGCATGGGGGGCGATGACTATGGCTACACCTTC; cdr3_aa: CASMGGDDYGYTF
d_call: -; j_call: TRBJ2-2; v_call: TRBV27; clone_size: few; cdr3_nt: TGTGCCAGCAGTGCCGACGGGTACACCGGGGAGCTGTTTTTT; cdr3_aa: CASSADGYTGELFF
d_call: -; j_call: TRBJ1-1; v_call: TRBV4-1; clone_size: -; cdr3_nt: TGCGCCAGCAGCCAAGGTGCCGCCCCCGCAAGAGCTTTCTTT; cdr3_aa: CASSQGAAPARAFF
d_call: -; j_call: TRBJ2-2; v_call: TRBV20-1; clone_size: -; cdr3_nt: TGCAGTGCTAGAGCACCGGGACTCAACACCGGGGAGCTGTTTTTT; cdr3_aa: CSARAPGLNTGELFF
d_call: -; j_call: TRBJ2-5; v_call: TRBV28; clone_size: many; cdr3_nt: TGTGCCAGCAGTTTACAGGGGGGGCCGGAGACCCAGTACTTC; cdr3_aa: CASSLQGGPETQYF
d_call: -; j_call: TRBJ2-7; v_call: TRBV13; clone_size: few; cdr3_nt: TGTGCCAGCAGCCCCCACCGGGTTTCTTACGAGCAGTACTTC; cdr3_aa: CASSPHRVSYEQYF
d_call: -; j_call: TRBJ2-1; v_call: TRBV28; clone_size: many; cdr3_nt: TGTGCCACCCAGTTAGCCCCCGGCGCGTCCTACAATGAGCAGTTCTTC; cdr3_aa: CATQLAPGASYNEQFF
d_call: TRBD1; j_call: TRBJ1-2; v_call: TRBV14; clone_size: -; cdr3_nt: TGTGCCAGCAGCCCTGACAGGGGCCTGAATGGCTACACCTTC; cdr3_aa: CASSPDRGLNGYTF
d_call: -; j_call: TRBJ2-7; v_call: TRBV28; clone_size: many; cdr3_nt: TGTGCCAGCAAAGGTTTCATGACCTACGAGCAGTACTTC; cdr3_aa: CASKGFMTYEQYF
d_call: -; j_call: TRBJ2-7; v_call: TRBV10-3; clone_size: many; cdr3_nt: TGTGCCATCAGTGATGGACGCACCTCCTACGAGCAGTACTTC; cdr3_aa: CAISDGRTSYEQYF
d_call: TRBD1; j_call: TRBJ1-2; v_call: TRBV6-1; clone_size: -; cdr3_nt: TGTGCCAGCAGATCAGGGGGCGCCTACACCTTC; cdr3_aa: CASRSGGAYTF
d_call: TRBD1; j_call: TRBJ2-7; v_call: TRBV20-1; clone_size: -; cdr3_nt: TGCAGTGCTAGACCCCCGGGACAGCGAACCTACGAGCAGTACTTC; cdr3_aa: CSARPPGQRTYEQYF
d_call: -; j_call: TRBJ1-4; v_call: TRBV6-5; clone_size: many; cdr3_nt: TGTGCCAGCAGTTACCTCGGGTATACGGGAACTAATGAAAAACTGTTTTTT; cdr3_aa: CASSYLGYTGTNEKLFF
d_call: -; j_call: TRBJ2-5; v_call: TRBV5-6; clone_size: many; cdr3_nt: TGTGCCAGCAGCCATATAGAAGTCCAAGAGACCCAGTACTTC; cdr3_aa: CASSHIEVQETQYF
d_call: TRBD1; j_call: TRBJ2-7; v_call: TRBV11-2; clone_size: many; cdr3_nt: TGTGCCAGCAGCCAGGGACAGGGTAACGAGCAGTACTTC; cdr3_aa: CASSQGQGNEQYF
d_call: -; j_call: TRBJ1-1; v_call: TRBV12-3/TRBV12-4; clone_size: many; cdr3_nt: TGTGCCAGCAGTGGACGGGGCTCGGGGAACACTGAAGCTTTCTTT; cdr3_aa: CASSGRGSGNTEAFF
d_call: -; j_call: TRBJ1-1; v_call: TRBV10-3; clone_size: -; cdr3_nt: TGTGCCATCACTCCGACAAGTAGCTCTGAAGCTTTCTTT; cdr3_aa: CAITPTSSSEAFF
d_call: -; j_call: TRBJ1-1; v_call: TRBV5-4; clone_size: -; cdr3_nt: TGTGCCAGCAGCTTGGAGGCATCAGAACCAGCTTTCTTT; cdr3_aa: CASSLEASEPAFF
d_call: -; j_call: TRBJ2-1; v_call: TRBV12-5; clone_size: many; cdr3_nt: TGTGCTAGTGGTTTGCTGCGGGACGGCTACTACAATGAGCAGTTCTTC; cdr3_aa: CASGLLRDGYYNEQFF